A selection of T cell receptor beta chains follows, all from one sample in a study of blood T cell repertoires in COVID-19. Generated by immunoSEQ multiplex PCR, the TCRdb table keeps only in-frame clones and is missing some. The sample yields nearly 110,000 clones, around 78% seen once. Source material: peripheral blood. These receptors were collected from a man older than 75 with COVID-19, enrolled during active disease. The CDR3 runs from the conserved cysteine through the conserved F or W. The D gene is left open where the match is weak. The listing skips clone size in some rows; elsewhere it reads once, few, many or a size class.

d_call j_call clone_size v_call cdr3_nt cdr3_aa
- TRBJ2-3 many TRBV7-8 TGTGCCAGCAGCTTAGAATTTGGAGCAGATACGCAGTATTTT CASSLEFGADTQYF
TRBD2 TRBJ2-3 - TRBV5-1 TGCGCCAGCAGAGGCGGGAGGGAGGAAGATACGCAGTATTTT CASRGGREEDTQYF
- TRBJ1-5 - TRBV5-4 TGTGCCAGCAGCACTGGGGGGGCGATCAATCAGCCCCAGCATTTT CASSTGGAINQPQHF
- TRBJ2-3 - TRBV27 TGTGCCAGCAGTTTTCGACGGGACACAGATACGCAGTATTTT CASSFRRDTDTQYF
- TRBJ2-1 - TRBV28 TGTGCCAGCAGTTCCAGGTTAGAGCAGTTCTTC CASSSRLEQFF
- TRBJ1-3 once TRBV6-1 TGTGCCAGCAGTGGGGGCGGATTCTCCTCTGGAAACACCATATATTTT CASSGGGFSSGNTIYF
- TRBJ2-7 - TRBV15 TGTGCCACCAGCAGAGGTGAACAGGGCTACGAGCAGTACTTC CATSRGEQGYEQYF
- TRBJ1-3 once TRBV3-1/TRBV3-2 TGTGCCAGCAGCCAAGGACAATCGAACACCATATATTTT CASSQGQSNTIYF
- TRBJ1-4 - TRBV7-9 TGTGCCAGCACCGGCCCCAGGGAGGTTCGTGAAAAACTGTTTTTT CASTGPREVREKLFF
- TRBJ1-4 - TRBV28 TGTGCCAGCAGTTTCTTGGGAGAAACAACTAATGAAAAACTGTTTTTT CASSFLGETTNEKLFF
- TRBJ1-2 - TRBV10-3 TGTGCCTCCCGGACAGACTCGATCTATGGCTACACCTTC CASRTDSIYGYTF
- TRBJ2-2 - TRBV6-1 TGTGCCAGCAGTGGGAGACTAAGATCGAGAGGCGGGGAGCTGTTTTTT CASSGRLRSRGGELFF
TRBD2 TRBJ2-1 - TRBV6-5 TGTGCCACCGCTGGTAGCGGGAGTTCCTACAATGAGCAGTTCTTC CATAGSGSSYNEQFF
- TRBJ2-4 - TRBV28 TGTGCCAGCAGGCCCTCAGGAGCCAAAAACATTCAGTACTTC CASRPSGAKNIQYF
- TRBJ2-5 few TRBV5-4 TGTGCCAGCAGCTTGGGAGGGAGTGAGACCCAGTACTTC CASSLGGSETQYF
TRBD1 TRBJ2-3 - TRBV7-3 TGTGCCAGCAGCTCCACAGGGGGCTACTCGGATACGCAGTATTTT CASSSTGGYSDTQYF
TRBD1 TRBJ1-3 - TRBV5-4 TGTGCCAGCAGCTGGCCTGACAGGGAGAACACCATATATTTT CASSWPDRENTIYF
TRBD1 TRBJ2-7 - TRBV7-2 TGTGCCAGCCTCGGGCTAGGACAGGGCTACGAGCAGTACTTC CASLGLGQGYEQYF
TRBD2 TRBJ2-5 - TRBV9 TGTGCCAGCAGCGCCGGGACTAACCCCTCGGAGACCCAGTACTTC CASSAGTNPSETQYF
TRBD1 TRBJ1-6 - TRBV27 TGTGCCAGCAGTCTGGGACAGGGCCTAGGACCCCTCCACTTT CASSLGQGLGPLHF
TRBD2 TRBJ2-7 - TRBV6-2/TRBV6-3 TGTGCCAGCAGCCGGACTAGCGGGAGACAAATCTCCTACGAGCAGTACTTC CASSRTSGRQISYEQYF
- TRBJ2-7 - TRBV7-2 TGTGCCAGCAGCTTGGTACAGGTCCACGAGCAGTACTTC CASSLVQVHEQYF
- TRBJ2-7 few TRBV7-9 TGTGCCAGCAGCTTAGTGGGGCAGACTTACGAGCAGTACTTC CASSLVGQTYEQYF
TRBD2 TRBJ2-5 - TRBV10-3 TGTGCCATCAGTGACTCTACTAGCGGGAGGGTACCAGGGGCCTATGAGACCCAGTACTTC CAISDSTSGRVPGAYETQYF
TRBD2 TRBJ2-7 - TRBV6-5 TGTGCCAGCAGTCTAGCGGCGTACTACGAGCAGTACTTC CASSLAAYYEQYF
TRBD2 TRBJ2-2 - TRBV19 TGTGCCAGTAGTATACCAGGGACTAGCGGGAACACCGGGGAGCTGTTTTTT CASSIPGTSGNTGELFF
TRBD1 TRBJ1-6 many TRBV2 TGTGCCAGCAGTTTGACAGGGGGCGAATATTCACCCCTCCACTTT CASSLTGGEYSPLHF
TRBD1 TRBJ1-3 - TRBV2 TGTGCCAGCAGCCCGGGACAGCGAAACACCATATATTTT CASSPGQRNTIYF
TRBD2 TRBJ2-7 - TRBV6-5 TGTGCCAGCAGTTGGGACTACCCGGGAAGAGACGAGCAGTACTTC CASSWDYPGRDEQYF
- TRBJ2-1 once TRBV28 TGTGCCAGCAGTTTATTTCGCGGAAACCAGAACAATGAGCAGTTCTTC CASSLFRGNQNNEQFF
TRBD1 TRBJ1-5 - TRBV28 TGTGCCAGCAGTAGACAGGGGTATTATAATCAGCCCCAGCATTTT CASSRQGYYNQPQHF